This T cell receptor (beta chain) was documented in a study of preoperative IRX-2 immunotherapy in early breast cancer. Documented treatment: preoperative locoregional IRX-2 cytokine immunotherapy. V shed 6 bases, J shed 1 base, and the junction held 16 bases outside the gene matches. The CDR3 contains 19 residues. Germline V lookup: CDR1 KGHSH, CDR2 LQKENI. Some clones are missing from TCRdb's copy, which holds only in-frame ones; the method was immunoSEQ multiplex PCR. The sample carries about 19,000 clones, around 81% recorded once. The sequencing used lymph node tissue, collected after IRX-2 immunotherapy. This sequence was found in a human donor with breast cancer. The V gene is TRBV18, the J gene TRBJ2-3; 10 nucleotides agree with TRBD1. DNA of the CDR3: TGTGCCAGCTCTCAGGAGGGACAGGGGCCCTCCAGGGGCACAGATACGCAGTATTTT. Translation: CASSQEGQGPSRGTDTQYF.